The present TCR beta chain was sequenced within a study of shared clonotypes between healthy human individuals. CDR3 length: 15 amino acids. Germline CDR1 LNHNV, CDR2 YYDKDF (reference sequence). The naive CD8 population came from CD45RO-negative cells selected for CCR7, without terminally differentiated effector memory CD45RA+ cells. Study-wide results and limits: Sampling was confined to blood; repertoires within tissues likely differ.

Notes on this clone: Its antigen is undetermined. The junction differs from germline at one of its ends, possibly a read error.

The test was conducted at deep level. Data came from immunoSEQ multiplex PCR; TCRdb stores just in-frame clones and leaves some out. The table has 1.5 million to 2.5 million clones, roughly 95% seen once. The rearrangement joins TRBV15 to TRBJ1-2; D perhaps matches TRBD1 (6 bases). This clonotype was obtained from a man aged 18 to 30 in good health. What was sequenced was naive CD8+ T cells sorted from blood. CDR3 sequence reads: CATSRERGASYGYTF. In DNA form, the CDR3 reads TGTGCCACCAGCCGAGAAAGGGGGGCAAGCTATGGCTACACCTTC.